This T cell receptor (beta chain) was retrieved from a study of identical twins. General study results and limits: Researchers caution that invariant MAIT and iNKT cells could partly confound zero-insertion analyses.

The V gene end was trimmed by 2 bases and the J gene end by 5 bases; junction bases not matched to a gene: 10. Germline values: CDR1 SNHLY, CDR2 FYNNEI. The CDR3 runs 16 residues. One entry per CDR3 protein, called by TCRdb with MiXCR from the 5' RACE reads. Of about 490,000 distinct CDR3 sequences in the sample, around 15% were seen once. The table lists this clonotype with a few counts. Its antigen remains unidentified. A further study also used this sample, focusing on yellow fever vaccine responses in identical twins.

This clonotype was sampled from a woman aged 18-29 years in good health. Sequencing used CD4+ T cells sorted from blood. The chain recombines TRBV2 with TRBJ1-2, with TRBD1 matching 8 bases. The CDR3 reads CASSEWAGQGMYGYTF. In DNA, the CDR3 is TGTGCCAGCAGTGAATGGGCCGGACAGGGAATGTATGGCTACACCTTC.